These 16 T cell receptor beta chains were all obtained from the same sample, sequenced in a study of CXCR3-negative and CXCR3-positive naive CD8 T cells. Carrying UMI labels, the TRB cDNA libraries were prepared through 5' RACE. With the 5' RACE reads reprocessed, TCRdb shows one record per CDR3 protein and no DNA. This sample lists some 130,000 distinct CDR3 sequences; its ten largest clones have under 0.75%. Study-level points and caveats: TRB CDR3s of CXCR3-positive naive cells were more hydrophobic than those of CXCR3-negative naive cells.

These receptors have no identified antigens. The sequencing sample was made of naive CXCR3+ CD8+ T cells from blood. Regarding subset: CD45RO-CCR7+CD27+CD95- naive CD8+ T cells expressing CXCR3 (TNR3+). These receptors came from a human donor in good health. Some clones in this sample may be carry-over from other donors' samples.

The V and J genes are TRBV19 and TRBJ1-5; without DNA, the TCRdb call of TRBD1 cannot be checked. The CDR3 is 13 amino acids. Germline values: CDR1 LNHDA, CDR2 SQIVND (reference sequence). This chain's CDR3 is CASSEQEDQPQHF.

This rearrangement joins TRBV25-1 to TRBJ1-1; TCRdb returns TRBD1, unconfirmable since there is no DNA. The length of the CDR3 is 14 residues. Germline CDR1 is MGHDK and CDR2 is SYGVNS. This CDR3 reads CASSPGHRNTEAFF.

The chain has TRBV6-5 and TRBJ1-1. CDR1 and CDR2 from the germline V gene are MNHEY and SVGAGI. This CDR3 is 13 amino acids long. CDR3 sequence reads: CASSFFEQTEAFF.

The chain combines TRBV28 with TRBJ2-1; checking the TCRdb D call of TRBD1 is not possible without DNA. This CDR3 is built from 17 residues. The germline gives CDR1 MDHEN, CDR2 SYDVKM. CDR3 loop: CASSPDRVYPRVSEQFF.

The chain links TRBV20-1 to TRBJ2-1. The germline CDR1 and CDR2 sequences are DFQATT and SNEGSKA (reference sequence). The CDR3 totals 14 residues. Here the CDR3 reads CSAIGGTSYNEQFF.

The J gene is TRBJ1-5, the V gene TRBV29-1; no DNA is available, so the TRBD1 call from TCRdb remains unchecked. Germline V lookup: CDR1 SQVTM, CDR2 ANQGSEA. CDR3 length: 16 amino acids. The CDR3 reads CSVMHGGLCLSQPQHF.

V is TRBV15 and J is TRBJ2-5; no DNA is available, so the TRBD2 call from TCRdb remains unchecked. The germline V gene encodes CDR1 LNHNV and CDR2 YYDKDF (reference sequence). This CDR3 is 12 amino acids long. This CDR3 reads CATGRGSETQYF.

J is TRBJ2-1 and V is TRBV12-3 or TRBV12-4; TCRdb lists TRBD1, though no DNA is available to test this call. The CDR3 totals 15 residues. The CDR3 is CASSPFGTGRNEQFF.

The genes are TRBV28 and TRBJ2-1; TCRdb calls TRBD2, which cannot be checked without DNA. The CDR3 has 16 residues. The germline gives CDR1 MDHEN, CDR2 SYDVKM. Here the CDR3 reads CASSLVAGGDYNEQFF.

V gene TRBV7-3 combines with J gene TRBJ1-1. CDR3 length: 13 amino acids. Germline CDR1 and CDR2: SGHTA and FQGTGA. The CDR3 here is CASSLIANTEAFF.

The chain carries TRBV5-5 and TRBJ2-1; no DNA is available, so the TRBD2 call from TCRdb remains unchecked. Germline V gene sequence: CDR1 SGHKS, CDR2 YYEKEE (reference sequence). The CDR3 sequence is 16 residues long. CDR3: CASSLFTGEINNEQFF.

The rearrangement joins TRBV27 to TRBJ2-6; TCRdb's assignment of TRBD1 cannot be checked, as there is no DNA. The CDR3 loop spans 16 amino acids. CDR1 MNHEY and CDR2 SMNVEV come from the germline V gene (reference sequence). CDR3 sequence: CASSIQGFEGANVLTF.

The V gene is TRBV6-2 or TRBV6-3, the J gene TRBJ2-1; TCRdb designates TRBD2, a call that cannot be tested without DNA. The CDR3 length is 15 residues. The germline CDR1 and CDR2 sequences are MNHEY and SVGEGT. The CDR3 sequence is CASRPLAGGYNEQFF.

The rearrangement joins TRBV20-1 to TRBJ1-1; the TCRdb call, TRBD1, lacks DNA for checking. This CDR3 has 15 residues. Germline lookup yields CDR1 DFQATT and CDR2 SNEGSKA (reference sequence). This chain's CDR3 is CSAPQTGGGNTEAFF.

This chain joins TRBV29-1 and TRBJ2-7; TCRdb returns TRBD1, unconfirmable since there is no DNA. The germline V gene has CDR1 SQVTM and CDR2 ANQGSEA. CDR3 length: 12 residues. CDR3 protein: CSVAGDEYEQYF.

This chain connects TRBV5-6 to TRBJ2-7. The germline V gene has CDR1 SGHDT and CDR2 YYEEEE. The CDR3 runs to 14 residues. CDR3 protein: CASSFEAGSYEQYF. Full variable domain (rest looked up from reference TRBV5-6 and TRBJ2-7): DAGVTQSPTHLIKTRGQQVTLRCSPKSGHDTVSWYQQALGQGPQFIFQYYEEEERQRGNFPDRFSGHQFPNYSSELNVNALLLGDSALYLCASSFEAGSYEQYFGPGTRLTVT.